The T cell receptor beta chain under discussion was sequenced for a study of low-dose radiotherapy and immunotherapy resistance in tumors (dated by TCRdb to 2022 to 2024). In terms of the full investigation: In Cohort 1, 0.5 Gy per fraction was delivered every 2 weeks, and a total PTV dose of 6.5 Gy was prescribed. Patients in Cohort 2 were given 1 Gy per fraction every two weeks, for a total of 13 Gy across 26 weeks. Nivolumab and ipilimumab were both given intravenously, with nivolumab at a 240 mg flat dose every two weeks and ipilimumab at 1 mg/kg every six weeks. Cyclophosphamide 200 mg/m2 was administered intravenously every two weeks, one day before each radiation and immunotherapy administration. Aspirin 300 mg was taken orally once daily by patients for four cycles, starting on cycle 1 day 1. The trial did not randomize participants into treatment groups. Eight patients were included in the translational analysis: three from the first dose cohort and the first five from the second dose cohort.

Reading the label with the study, this specimen's time point is: after trial treatment. The treatment or condition label, read with the paper, signifies: LDRT plus nivolumab, ipilimumab, low-dose cyclophosphamide and aspirin (RACIN trial). The donors took part in RACIN, a single-arm, phase I, dose-escalation trial that combined nivolumab, ipilimumab, aspirin, low-dose cyclophosphamide and low-dose radiotherapy. Patients with advanced, TIL-negative solid tumors were considered eligible. These reads were obtained on an Illumina HiSeq 2500. To make first-strand cDNA, Superscript III was used along with a set of TRAV- and TRBV-specific primers so that both the TCRalpha and TCRbeta chains were covered. An approximately 20-cycle PCR with Phusion amplified the TCRs, pairing a constant-region primer with the adapter that was attached to the V primers. The MessageAmp II aRNA Amplification Kit was used to amplify the isolated mRNA, with in vitro transcription run for 15 to 20 hours at 37 degrees C. mRNA for TCR sequencing was isolated with the Dynabeads mRNA DIRECT Purification Kit. Indexed Illumina adapters were added in a second Phusion PCR of 20 to 25 cycles, after which AMPure XP beads were used to purify the products. The authors processed their data as follows. Using custom Perl scripts, TCR sequences that encoded the same protein were pooled, out-of-frame sequences were dropped, and the abundance of each clonotype was calculated. TCR sequences supported by only a single read were excluded from analysis. Shannon entropy, Gini index, clonality, richness, and the frequency of TCRs shared between repertoires were included as repertoire metrics. TCRdb took the public reads, trimmed them with fastp at Q25, ran MiXCR for clone calling and kept in-frame beta chains. Identical CDR3 protein sequences are pooled into one entry, listed with their most common genes and DNA. These V and J calls originate from TCRdb's pipeline instead of the authors' own analysis. The sample yields tens of thousands of distinct CDR3 sequences; 20% to 25% were counted once. About 13% of the sample comes from the top ten.

A few counts support this clonotype. The target of this receptor is not known. One base away there is no much larger clone; base qualities are not given. The sample was PBMCs, taken after low-dose radiotherapy plus immunotherapy. The TCR was taken from a female donor with ovarian cancer.

CDR3 protein: CASSSQSSRGNEQFF. The nucleotide sequence reads as follows: TGTGCCAGCAGCTCGCAGAGCTCCCGGGGCAATGAGCAGTTCTTC. The chain joins TRBV5-4 to TRBJ2-1; the best D guess is TRBD2, with 5 bases matching. V is reduced by 3 bases and J by 6 bases, leaving a spacing of 16 bases between them. CDR1 is given as SGHNT and CDR2 as YYREEE, both from the germline V gene (reference sequence). The CDR3 starts with the cysteine, ends with the phenylalanine, and has 15 residues. Only the CDR3 DNA stays, 45 bases, in frame from base 1.